A selection of T cell receptor beta chains follows, all from one sample in a study of molecular identifiers for immune sequencing clone quantification. A single record per CDR3 protein comes from TCRdb applying MiXCR to the PCR reads. Among hundreds of thousands of distinct CDR3 sequences, 25% were seen once, and the ten largest hold 0.6% to 0.9%. Sequencing was performed on naive CD8+ T cells from blood, with Jurkat cell RNA spiked in. The receptors were gathered from a human donor in good health. Some libraries in this study had Jurkat cell RNA spiked in. CDR3s include the opening cysteine and the closing phenylalanine or tryptophan. A D gene is named only where the DNA matches it firmly. Not all rows give a size; the values are once, few, many and, for expanded clones, a class.

NA,TRBV19,TRBJ2-1,NA,TGTGCCAGTAGGGGGTACGATGAGCAGTTCTTC,CASRGYDEQFF
NA,TRBV9,TRBJ2-7,once,TGTGCCAGCAGCGGCGTGCAGGTTATTTCCTACGAGCAGTACTTC,CASSGVQVISYEQYF
TRBD2,TRBV7-9,TRBJ2-3,many,TGTGCCAGCAGCTACCCCCGGGGGGTCGGAGAATCAGATACGCAGTATTTT,CASSYPRGVGESDTQYF
NA,TRBV4-1,TRBJ2-3,NA,TGCGCCAGCAGCCAAGATACTAATACGCAGTATTTT,CASSQDTNTQYF
NA,TRBV27,TRBJ2-7,few,TGTGCCAGCAGTAGGGCAGGGTTGGACGAGCAGTACTTC,CASSRAGLDEQYF
NA,TRBV11-2,TRBJ1-3,NA,TGTGCCAGCAGCTTAGCTCCCGGCGTCTTTACGGACACCATATATTTT,CASSLAPGVFTDTIYF
NA,TRBV21-1,TRBJ1-5,NA,TGTGCCAGCAGCAAAGGTAACGTCAGGGTAAGGGGTAGCAATCAGCCCCAGCATTTT,CASSKGNVRVRGSNQPQHF
TRBD1,TRBV28,TRBJ2-2,NA,TGTGCCAGCAGTTTCCTCAGGGGGCCCGGGGAGCTGTTTTTT,CASSFLRGPGELFF
NA,TRBV5-6,TRBJ2-1,NA,TGTGCCAGCATGGCGGTTGCATCCGATGAGCAGTTCTTC,CASMAVASDEQFF
NA,TRBV2,TRBJ1-5,many,TGTGCCAGCAGAGAAGGGGCTCTTGGCAATCAGCCCCAGCATTTT,CASREGALGNQPQHF
NA,TRBV24-1,TRBJ2-7,few,TGTGCCACGGCCGGTGCAGGGTCCCCCTACGAGCAGTACTTC,CATAGAGSPYEQYF
TRBD2,TRBV20-1,TRBJ2-1,NA,TGCAGTGCTAGAGCTCCTAATGGGGTAGCGGGAGGGCGCAACCACAATGAGCAGTTCTTC,CSARAPNGVAGGRNHNEQFF
NA,TRBV19,TRBJ2-3,many,TGTGCCAGCGGGGGAGAGGCCCTAGCGCAGTATTTT,CASGGEALAQYF
TRBD2,TRBV9,TRBJ2-2,many,TGTGCCAGCAGCGTAGGGGCTAGCGGGAGTACCGGGGAGCTGTTTTTT,CASSVGASGSTGELFF
NA,TRBV29-1,TRBJ1-4,many,TGCAGCGTTCCGGGGGGCTTAGGGACTAATGAAAAACTGTTTTTT,CSVPGGLGTNEKLFF
TRBD2,TRBV7-2,TRBJ2-7,few,TGTGCCAGCAGCGACGGACTAGCGGAGACCTCCTACGAGCAGTACTTC,CASSDGLAETSYEQYF
NA,TRBV6-6,TRBJ2-3,NA,TGTGCCAGCAGTTACAACCCTAGCACAGATACGCAGTATTTT,CASSYNPSTDTQYF
NA,TRBV25-1,TRBJ1-1,NA,TGTGCCAGCAGTGAATATGGTACCAGGGATGAAGCTTTCTTT,CASSEYGTRDEAFF
NA,TRBV7-9,TRBJ1-1,NA,TGTGCCAGCCTACCGGGCGGACCTATCATAAACACTGCAGCTTTCTTT,CASLPGGPIINTAAFF
NA,TRBV27,TRBJ1-1,NA,TGTGCCAGCAGTTCGGTTGGGCCGTCGAACACTGAAGCTTTCTTT,CASSSVGPSNTEAFF
NA,TRBV7-9,TRBJ2-2,NA,TGTGCCAGCAGCTTATTTCCGAGGAACACCGGGGAGCTGCTTTTT,CASSLFPRNTGELLF
NA,TRBV6-2/TRBV6-3,TRBJ1-1,NA,TGTGCCAGCAGTTATGGGAAGGCGAGACTTTCTTGGCCAAACACTGAAGCTTTCTTT,CASSYGKARLSWPNTEAFF
NA,TRBV7-6,TRBJ2-7,few,TGTGCCAGCAGCTATAATCCCGGGGGCGTCGAGCAGTACTTC,CASSYNPGGVEQYF
NA,TRBV6-5,TRBJ1-1,few,TGTGCCAGCAGCATAGGGACGGTGGCTGAAGCTTTCTTT,CASSIGTVAEAFF
NA,TRBV27,TRBJ2-2,many,TGTGCCAGCACTCCCAATATGGCCGGGGAGCTGTTTTTT,CASTPNMAGELFF
NA,TRBV12-3/TRBV12-4,TRBJ2-4,many,TGTGCCAGCAGTCCCCGACAGGAGATACTAGCCAAAAACATTCAGTACTTC,CASSPRQEILAKNIQYF
NA,TRBV12-3/TRBV12-4,TRBJ2-5,many,TGTGCCAGCAGTTTAAAGGACCGCTCGGAGACCCAGTACTTC,CASSLKDRSETQYF
NA,TRBV5-6,TRBJ2-5,many,TGTGCCAGCAGCTGGGATTCCTTAAAGACCCAGTACTTC,CASSWDSLKTQYF
NA,TRBV2,TRBJ2-7,few,TGTGCCAGCAGTGATAACGGTTCCGGCCACGAGCAGTACTTC,CASSDNGSGHEQYF
TRBD2,TRBV13,TRBJ2-3,many,TGTGCCAGCAGCTCCAGCGGGGGGGCCGCAGATACGCAGTATTTT,CASSSSGGAADTQYF
NA,TRBV29-1,TRBJ2-7,few,TGCAGCGTTGCTCGTCCTGGCTCCTACGAGCAGTACTTC,CSVARPGSYEQYF
TRBD1,TRBV30,TRBJ2-1,NA,TGTGCCTGGAGTGCGGGACAGGGCTACAATGAGCAGTTCTTC,CAWSAGQGYNEQFF
NA,TRBV19,TRBJ1-4,few,TGTGCCAGTAGTATCTTCCTCCGTGTACCCGATGGAAAACTGTTTTTT,CASSIFLRVPDGKLFF
NA,TRBV6-5,TRBJ1-5,NA,TGTGCCAGCAGTACCCTTGGGAATAGCCATCAGCCCCAGCATTTT,CASSTLGNSHQPQHF
TRBD2,TRBV19,TRBJ2-1,NA,TGTGCCAGTAGTATCGGGGCCAGCGGGGGAAATGAGCAGTTCTTC,CASSIGASGGNEQFF
TRBD1,TRBV7-9,TRBJ1-4,few,TGTGCCAGCAGCCCCCGGGACAGGGCCGACTTCGCAAATGAAAAACTGTTTTTT,CASSPRDRADFANEKLFF
NA,TRBV6-2/TRBV6-3,TRBJ2-3,few,TGTGCCAGCAATTTAGCGGAGGCAAGCACAGATACGCAGTATTTT,CASNLAEASTDTQYF
TRBD2,TRBV7-2,TRBJ2-4,few,TGTGCCAGCAGCCCCGGGACTAGCGGGGATTTAGCCAAAAACATTCAGTACTTC,CASSPGTSGDLAKNIQYF
NA,TRBV12-3/TRBV12-4,TRBJ1-1,NA,TGTGCCAGTGGGTCAGGGGTGAACACTGAAGCTTTCTTT,CASGSGVNTEAFF
NA,TRBV6-5,TRBJ2-7,NA,TGTGCCATCAGTGAATTTGACACCTACGAGCAGTACTTC,CAISEFDTYEQYF
TRBD2,TRBV27,TRBJ2-1,NA,TGTGCCAGCGGGGTAGCGGGCTGGGATGGGCAGTTCTTC,CASGVAGWDGQFF
TRBD1,TRBV7-8,TRBJ2-7,few,TGTGCCAGCAGCGGCGACAGGGACTACGAGCAGTACTTC,CASSGDRDYEQYF
NA,TRBV28,TRBJ1-1,NA,TGTACCAGCAGTTTATACAGGAACACTGAAGCTTTCTTT,CTSSLYRNTEAFF
NA,TRBV7-9,TRBJ2-7,NA,TGTGCCAGCAGCCCGACAGGTGACGCCTACGAGCAGTACTTC,CASSPTGDAYEQYF
TRBD1,TRBV7-9,TRBJ1-2,few,TGTGCCAGCAGAGGGGGGGACAGCGAGGGCTACACCTTC,CASRGGDSEGYTF
NA,TRBV2,TRBJ1-4,many,TGTGCCAGCATAGGGCCTCCCGATGAAAAACTGTTTTTT,CASIGPPDEKLFF
NA,TRBV28,TRBJ2-5,few,TGTGCCAGCAGTTTATGGGCAGAGCAAGAGACCCAGTACTTC,CASSLWAEQETQYF
NA,TRBV4-1,TRBJ1-2,NA,TGCGCCAGCAGCCAAGGGGCCAGGGGCCAAGGCTACACCTTC,CASSQGARGQGYTF
TRBD2,TRBV6-2/TRBV6-3,TRBJ2-1,few,TGTGCCAGCAGTCCATTGGGGACTAGCGGGATTGAGCAGTTCTTC,CASSPLGTSGIEQFF
NA,TRBV20-1,TRBJ2-7,many,TGCAGTGCTAGAATGGCGGGGTCCTACGAGCAGTACTTC,CSARMAGSYEQYF
TRBD1,TRBV11-3,TRBJ2-5,NA,TGTGCCAGCAGCTTAGGGGGACAGGTCGAGGAGACCCAGTACTTC,CASSLGGQVEETQYF
NA,TRBV6-1,TRBJ1-5,NA,TGTGCCAGCAGTGCAACCGGGACTTCCCCCTATCAGCCCCAGCATTTT,CASSATGTSPYQPQHF
TRBD2,TRBV6-2/TRBV6-3,TRBJ2-1,NA,TGTGCCAGCAGTGCCCTCCTCCTAGCGGGGGAAGCTAGTGAGCAGTTCTTC,CASSALLLAGEASEQFF
TRBD1,TRBV11-2,TRBJ2-2,NA,TGTGCCAGCAGCCCCAAAGACCTGGACAGGAGGACCGGGGAGCTGTTTTTT,CASSPKDLDRRTGELFF
NA,TRBV4-2,TRBJ1-4,many,TGTGCCAGCAGCCAAGACCCCCGGGCAACTAATGAAAAACTGTTTTTT,CASSQDPRATNEKLFF
NA,TRBV12-3/TRBV12-4,TRBJ2-5,NA,TGTGCCAGCAGTTTAGGGAATACCCGAATCAAGTACTTC,CASSLGNTRIKYF